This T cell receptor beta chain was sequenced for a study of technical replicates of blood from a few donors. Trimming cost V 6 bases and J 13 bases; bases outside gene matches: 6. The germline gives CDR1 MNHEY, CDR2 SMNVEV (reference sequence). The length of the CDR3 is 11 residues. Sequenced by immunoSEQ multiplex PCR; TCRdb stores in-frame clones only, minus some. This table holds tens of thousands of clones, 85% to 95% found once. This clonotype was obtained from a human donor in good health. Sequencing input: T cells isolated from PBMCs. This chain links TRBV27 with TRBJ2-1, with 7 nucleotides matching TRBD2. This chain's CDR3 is CASRSSGDQFF. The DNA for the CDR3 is TGTGCCAGCAGGTCTAGCGGCGACCAGTTCTTC.